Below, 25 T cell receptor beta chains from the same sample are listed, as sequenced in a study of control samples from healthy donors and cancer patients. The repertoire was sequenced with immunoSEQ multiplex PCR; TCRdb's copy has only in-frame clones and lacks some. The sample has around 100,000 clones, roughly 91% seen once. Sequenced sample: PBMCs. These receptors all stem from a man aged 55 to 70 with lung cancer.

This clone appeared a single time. CDR3 sequence reads: CASSLSGGYYNEQFF. DNA for the CDR3: TGCGCCAGCAGCTTGAGCGGGGGCTACTACAATGAGCAGTTCTTC. The chain joins TRBV5-1 to TRBJ2-1, with 8 bases identical to TRBD2. The V gene end was trimmed by 1 base and the J gene end by 3 bases; junction bases not matched to a gene: 3. From germline, CDR1 is SGHRS and CDR2 YFSETQ. The CDR3 consists of 15 residues.

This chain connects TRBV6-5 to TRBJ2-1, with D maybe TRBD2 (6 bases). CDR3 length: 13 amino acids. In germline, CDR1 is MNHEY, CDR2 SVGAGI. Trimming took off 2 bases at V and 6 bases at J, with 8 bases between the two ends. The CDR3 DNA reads TGTGCCAGCAGTTACACTAGCCGCAATGAGCAGTTCTTC. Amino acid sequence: CASSYTSRNEQFF.

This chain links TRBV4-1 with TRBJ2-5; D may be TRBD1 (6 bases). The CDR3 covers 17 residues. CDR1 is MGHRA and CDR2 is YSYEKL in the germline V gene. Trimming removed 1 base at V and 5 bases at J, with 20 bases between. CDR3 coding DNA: TGCGCCAGCAGCCAAGGTGTAGCTGGCAGGGGCGTGGAGACCCAGTACTTC. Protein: CASSQGVAGRGVETQYF.

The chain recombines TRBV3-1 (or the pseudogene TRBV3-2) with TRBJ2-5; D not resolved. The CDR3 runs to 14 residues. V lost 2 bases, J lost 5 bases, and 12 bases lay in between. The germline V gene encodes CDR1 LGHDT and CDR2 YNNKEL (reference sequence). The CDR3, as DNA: TGTGCCAGCAGCCAAAGGAACCCCGGGGAGACCCAGTACTTC. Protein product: CASSQRNPGETQYF.

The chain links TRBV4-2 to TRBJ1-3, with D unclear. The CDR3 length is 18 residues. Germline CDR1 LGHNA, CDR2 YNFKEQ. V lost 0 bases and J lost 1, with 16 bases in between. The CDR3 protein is CASSQDLLPFISGNTIYF. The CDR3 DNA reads TGTGCCAGCAGCCAAGATCTTCTCCCTTTCATTTCTGGAAACACCATATATTTT.

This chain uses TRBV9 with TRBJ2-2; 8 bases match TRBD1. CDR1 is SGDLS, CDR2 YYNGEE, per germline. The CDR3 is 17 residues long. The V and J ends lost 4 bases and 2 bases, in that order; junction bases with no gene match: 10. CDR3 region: CASSINRDRTNTGELFF. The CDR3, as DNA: TGTGCCAGCAGCATAAACCGGGACAGGACTAACACCGGGGAGCTGTTTTTT. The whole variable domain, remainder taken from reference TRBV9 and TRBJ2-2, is DSGVTQTPKHLITATGQRVTLRCSPRSGDLSVYWYQQSLDQGLQFLIQYYNGEERAKGNILERFSAQQFPDLHSELNLSSLELGDSALYFCASSINRDRTNTGELFFGEGSRLTVL.

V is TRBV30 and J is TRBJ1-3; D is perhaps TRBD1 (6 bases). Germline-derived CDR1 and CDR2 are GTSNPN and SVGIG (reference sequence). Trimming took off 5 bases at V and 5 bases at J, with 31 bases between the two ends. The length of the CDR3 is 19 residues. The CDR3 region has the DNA TGTGCCTGGGGGGGATGGACTCGACAGGAGGGATTTGTGCGAAACACCATATATTTT. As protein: CAWGGWTRQEGFVRNTIYF. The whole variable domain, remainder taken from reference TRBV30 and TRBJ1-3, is SQTIHQWPATLVQPVGSPLSLECTVEGTSNPNLYWYRQAAGRGLQLLFYSVGIGQISSEVPQNLSASRPQDRQFILSSKKLLLSDSGFYLCAWGGWTRQEGFVRNTIYFGEGSWLTVV.

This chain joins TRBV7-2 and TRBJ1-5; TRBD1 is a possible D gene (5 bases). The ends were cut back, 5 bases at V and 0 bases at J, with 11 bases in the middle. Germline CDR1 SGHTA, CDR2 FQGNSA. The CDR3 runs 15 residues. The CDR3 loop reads CASSPRGGSNQPQHF. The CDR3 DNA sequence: TGTGCCAGCAGCCCAAGGGGCGGTAGCAATCAGCCCCAGCATTTT.

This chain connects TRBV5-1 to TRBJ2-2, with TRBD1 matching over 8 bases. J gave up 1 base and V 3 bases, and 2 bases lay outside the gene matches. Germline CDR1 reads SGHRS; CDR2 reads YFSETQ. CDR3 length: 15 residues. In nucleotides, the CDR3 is TGCGCCAGCAGCTCCGGGACAGGGAACACCGGGGAGCTGTTTTTT. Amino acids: CASSSGTGNTGELFF.

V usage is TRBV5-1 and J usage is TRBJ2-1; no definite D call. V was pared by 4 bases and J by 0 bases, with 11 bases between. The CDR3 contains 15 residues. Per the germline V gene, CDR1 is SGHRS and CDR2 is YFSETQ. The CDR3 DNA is TGCGCCAGCAGCCCTACTCCCAGCTCCTACAATGAGCAGTTCTTC. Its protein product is CASSPTPSSYNEQFF.

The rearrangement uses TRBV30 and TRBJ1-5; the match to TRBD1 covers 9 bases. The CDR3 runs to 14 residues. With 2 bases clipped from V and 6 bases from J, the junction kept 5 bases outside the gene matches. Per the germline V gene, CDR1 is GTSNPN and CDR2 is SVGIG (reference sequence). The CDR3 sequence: CAWSPTGGGQPQHF. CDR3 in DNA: TGTGCCTGGAGTCCCACAGGGGGCGGTCAGCCCCAGCATTTT.

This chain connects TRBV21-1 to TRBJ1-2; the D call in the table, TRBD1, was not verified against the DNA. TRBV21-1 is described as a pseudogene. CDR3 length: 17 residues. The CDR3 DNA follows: TGTGCCAGCAGCAAAGGGCCCCGGGGACAGGGGGCGAATGGCTACACCTTC. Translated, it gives CASSKGPRGQGANGYTF.

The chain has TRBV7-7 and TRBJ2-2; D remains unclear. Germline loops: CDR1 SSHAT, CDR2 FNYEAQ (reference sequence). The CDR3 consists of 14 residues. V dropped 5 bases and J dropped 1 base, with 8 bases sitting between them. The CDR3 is CASSPLENTGELFF. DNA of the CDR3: TGTGCCAGCAGCCCTTTGGAGAACACCGGGGAGCTGTTTTTT.

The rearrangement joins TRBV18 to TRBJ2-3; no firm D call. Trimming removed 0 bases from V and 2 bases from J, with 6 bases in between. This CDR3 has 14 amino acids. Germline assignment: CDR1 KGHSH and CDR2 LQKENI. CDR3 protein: CASSPPGSTDTQYF. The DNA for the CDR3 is TGTGCCAGCTCACCACCGGGGTCCACAGATACGCAGTATTTT. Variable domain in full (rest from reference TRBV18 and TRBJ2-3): NAGVMQNPRHLVRRRGQEARLRCSPMKGHSHVYWYRQLPEEGLKFMVYLQKENIIDESGMPKERFSAEFPKEGPSILRIQQVVRGDSAAYFCASSPPGSTDTQYFGPGTRLTVL.

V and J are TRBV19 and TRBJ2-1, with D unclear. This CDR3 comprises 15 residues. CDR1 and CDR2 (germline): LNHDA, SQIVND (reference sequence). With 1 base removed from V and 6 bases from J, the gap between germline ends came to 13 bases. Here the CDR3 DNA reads TGTGCCAGTAGTATAGTCAATGATCACGCCAATGAGCAGTTCTTC. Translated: CASSIVNDHANEQFF.

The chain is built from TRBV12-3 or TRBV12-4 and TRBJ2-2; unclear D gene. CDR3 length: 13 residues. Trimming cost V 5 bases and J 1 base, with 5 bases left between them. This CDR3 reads CASSPQNTGELFF. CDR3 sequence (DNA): TGTGCCAGCAGTCCTCAGAACACCGGGGAGCTGTTTTTT.

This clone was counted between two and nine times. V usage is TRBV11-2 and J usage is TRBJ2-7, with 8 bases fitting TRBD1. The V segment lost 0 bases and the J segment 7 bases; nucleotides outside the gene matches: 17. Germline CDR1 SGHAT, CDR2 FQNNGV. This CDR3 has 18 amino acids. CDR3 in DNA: TGTGCCAGCAGCTTAGAACCCGTAACCGGGACAGGTCTCGGAGAGCAGTACTTC. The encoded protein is CASSLEPVTGTGLGEQYF.

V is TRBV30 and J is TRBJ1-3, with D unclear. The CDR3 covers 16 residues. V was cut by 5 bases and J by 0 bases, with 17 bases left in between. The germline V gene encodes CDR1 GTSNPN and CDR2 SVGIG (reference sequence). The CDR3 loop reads CAWAIGGISSGNTIYF. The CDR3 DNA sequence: TGTGCCTGGGCCATAGGTGGAATCAGCTCTGGAAACACCATATATTTT. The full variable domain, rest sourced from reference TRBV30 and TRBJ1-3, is SQTIHQWPATLVQPVGSPLSLECTVEGTSNPNLYWYRQAAGRGLQLLFYSVGIGQISSEVPQNLSASRPQDRQFILSSKKLLLSDSGFYLCAWAIGGISSGNTIYFGEGSWLTVV.

The CDR3 is CASSGTGGYEQYF. CDR3 DNA: TGTGCCAGCAGCGGGACAGGGGGCTACGAGCAGTACTTC. The chain links TRBV7-9 to TRBJ2-7, with 11 bases lining up with TRBD1. The CDR3 covers 13 residues. CDR1 and CDR2 (germline): SEHNR, FQNEAQ (reference sequence). J lost 3 bases, V lost 5 bases, and 0 bases had no gene match.

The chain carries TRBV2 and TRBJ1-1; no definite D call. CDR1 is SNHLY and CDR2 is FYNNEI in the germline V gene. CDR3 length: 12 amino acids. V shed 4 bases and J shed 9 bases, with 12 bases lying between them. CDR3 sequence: CASSVRSTKAFF. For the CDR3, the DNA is TGTGCCAGCAGTGTGAGGAGCACCAAAGCTTTCTTT.

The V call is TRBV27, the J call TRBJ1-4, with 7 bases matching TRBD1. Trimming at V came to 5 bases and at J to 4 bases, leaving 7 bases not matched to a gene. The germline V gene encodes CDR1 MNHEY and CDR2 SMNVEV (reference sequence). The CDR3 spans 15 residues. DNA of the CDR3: TGTGCCAGCAGTCCAACGACAGGGATTAATGAAAAACTGTTTTTT. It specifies CASSPTTGINEKLFF.

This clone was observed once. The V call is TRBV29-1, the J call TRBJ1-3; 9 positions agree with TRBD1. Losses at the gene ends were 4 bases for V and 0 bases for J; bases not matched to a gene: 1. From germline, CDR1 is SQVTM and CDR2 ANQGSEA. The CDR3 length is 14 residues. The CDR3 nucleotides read TGCAGCGTTGGGGGACAGGGCTCTGGAAACACCATATATTTT. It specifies CSVGGQGSGNTIYF.

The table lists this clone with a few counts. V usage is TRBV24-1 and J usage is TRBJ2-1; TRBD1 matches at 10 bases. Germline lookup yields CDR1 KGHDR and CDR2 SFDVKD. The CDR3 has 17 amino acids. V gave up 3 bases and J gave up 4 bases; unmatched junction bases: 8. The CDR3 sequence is CATSDVTGTGVYNEQFF. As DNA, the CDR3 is TGTGCCACCAGTGATGTTACCGGGACAGGGGTGTACAATGAGCAGTTCTTC.

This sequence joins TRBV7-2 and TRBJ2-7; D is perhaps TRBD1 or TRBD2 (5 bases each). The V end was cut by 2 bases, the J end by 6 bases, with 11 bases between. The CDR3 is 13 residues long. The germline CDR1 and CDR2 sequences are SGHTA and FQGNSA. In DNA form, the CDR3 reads TGTGCCAGCAGCTTAAGTTCGGGGCTCGAGCAGTACGTC. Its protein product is CASSLSSGLEQYV.

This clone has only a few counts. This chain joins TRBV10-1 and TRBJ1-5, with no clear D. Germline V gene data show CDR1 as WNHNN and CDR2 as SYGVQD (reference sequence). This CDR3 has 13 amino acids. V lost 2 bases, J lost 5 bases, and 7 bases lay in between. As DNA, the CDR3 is TGCGCCAGCAGTGAGAATCCCGATCAGCCCCAGCATTTT. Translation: CASSENPDQPQHF.